This TCR beta chain derives from a study of CD8+CD57+ T cells in acquired aplastic anemia. Across the whole study: The DNA of sorted CD4+ and CD8+ cells averaged approximately 3.2 ug. Findings and caveats of the study: Patients and controls shared under 35 CD8+ CDR3 sequences, which appeared highly expressed in patients and within their immunodominant clones.

Investigators profiled TCR beta VDJ and CDR3 from genomic DNA template. Each CDR3 protein gets one entry after TCRdb re-called the reads with MiXCR. The sample lists around 430,000 distinct CDR3 sequences; approximately 33% were seen once. About this clonotype: Its antigen is currently unknown.

From germline, CDR1 is DFQATT and CDR2 SNEGSKA (reference sequence). V shed 2 bases and J 1 base; nucleotides not matched to a gene: 6. The CDR3 is 15 amino acids. By flow cytometry, patients selected for sequencing had shown an expansion of CD8+CD57+ cells. Severe acquired aplastic anemia affected all patients. Sequencing was performed on sorted CD4+, CD8+, or CD8+CD57+ T cells (not recorded which) from PBMCs. The source of this sequence is a human donor with aplastic anemia. The V and J genes are TRBV20-1 and TRBJ2-5, with 8 bases lining up with TRBD2. The CDR3 DNA reads as TGCAGTGCTAGAAGCGGGAGACAGATCCAAGAGACCCAGTACTTC. Protein sequence: CSARSGRQIQETQYF.